This T cell receptor beta chain was profiled in a study of T cells in Graves' hyperthyroidism and ophthalmopathy. Study-wide findings and caveats: Model output signaled ophthalmopathy a median around 6.9 months ahead of onset.

Amplification of TCR beta CDR3 regions used RNA as the template. The study used the HTBI primer set for a first-round RT-PCR of the TCR CDR3. MiXCR was run by TCRdb on the multiplex PCR reads, yielding one entry per CDR3 protein. Of 380,000 or so distinct CDR3 sequences listed, about a fifth are singletons. This clonotype was seen at least ten times. Its antigen is not identified. The CDR3 runs 17 residues. Trimming took 5 bases from V and 0 from J, leaving 19 bases between them. The germline CDR1 and CDR2 sequences are LNHDA and SQIVND (reference sequence). The TCR comes from a woman under 30 with Graves' hyperthyroidism. Sequenced input: blood. The chain combines TRBV19 with TRBJ1-1; D gene unclear. In DNA form, the CDR3 reads TGTGCCAGTAGTCCTCCCGCCCTACAGCTCATGAACACTGAAGCTTTCTTT. Residues: CASSPPALQLMNTEAFF.